The clone carrying this TCR beta chain was detected a few times. The antigen is undetermined. The CDR3 has 12 residues. The ends were cut back, 4 bases at V and 3 bases at J, with 6 bases in the middle. Each single cDNA molecule received a unique molecular identifier. TCRdb re-called the 5' RACE reads through MiXCR, storing one row per CDR3 protein. Among about 60,000 distinct CDR3 sequences listed, around 20% were seen once. These data are taken from a study of early T cells in non-severe SARS-CoV-2 infection. Study as a whole: The chains were unpaired, and the sequenced material was bulk RNA from unsorted whole blood.

Whole-study findings and limits: Matching results from VDJdb favored anti-spike CD8 responses, leaving private and CD4 specificities undetected.

This specimen was whole blood, taken at baseline. The TCR sequence derives from an adult who was a healthcare worker with PCR-confirmed SARS-CoV-2 infection or an uninfected control (not recorded which). The chain has TRBV12-3 or TRBV12-4 and TRBJ1-1, with D hard to call. In nucleotides, the CDR3 is TGTGCCAGCAGTTGGGTAGACACTGAAGCTTTCTTT. Its translation is CASSWVDTEAFF.